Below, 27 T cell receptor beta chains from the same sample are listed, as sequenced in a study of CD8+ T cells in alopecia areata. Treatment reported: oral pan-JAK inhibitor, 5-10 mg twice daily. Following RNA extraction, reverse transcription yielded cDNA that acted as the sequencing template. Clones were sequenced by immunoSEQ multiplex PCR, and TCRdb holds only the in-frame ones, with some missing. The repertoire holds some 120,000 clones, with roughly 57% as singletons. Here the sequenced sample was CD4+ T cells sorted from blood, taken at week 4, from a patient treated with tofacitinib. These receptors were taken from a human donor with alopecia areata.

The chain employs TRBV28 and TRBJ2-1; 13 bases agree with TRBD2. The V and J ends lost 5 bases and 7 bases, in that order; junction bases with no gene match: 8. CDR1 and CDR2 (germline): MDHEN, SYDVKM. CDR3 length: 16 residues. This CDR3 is CASSLTGTSGKNEQFF. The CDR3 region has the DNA TGTGCCAGCAGTCTGACCGGGACTAGCGGGAAAAATGAGCAGTTCTTC. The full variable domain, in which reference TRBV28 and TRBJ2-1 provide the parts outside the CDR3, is DVKVTQSSRYLVKRTGEKVFLECVQDMDHENMFWYRQDPGLGLRLIYFSYDVKMKEKGDIPEGYSVSREKKERFSLILESASTNQTSMYLCASSLTGTSGKNEQFFGPGTRLTVL.

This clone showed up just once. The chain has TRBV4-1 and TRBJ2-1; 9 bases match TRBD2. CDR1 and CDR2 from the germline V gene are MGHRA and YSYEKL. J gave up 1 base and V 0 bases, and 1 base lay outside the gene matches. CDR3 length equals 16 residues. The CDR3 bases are TGCGCCAGCAGCCAAGAGACTAGCGGTTCCTACAATGAGCAGTTCTTC. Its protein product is CASSQETSGSYNEQFF.

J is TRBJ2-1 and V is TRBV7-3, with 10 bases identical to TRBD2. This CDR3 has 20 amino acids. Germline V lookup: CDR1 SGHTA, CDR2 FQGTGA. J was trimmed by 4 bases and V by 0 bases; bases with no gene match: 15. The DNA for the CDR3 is TGTGCCAGCAGCTTAACGGCCACGGGATTAGCGGGGGGCCTATACAATGAGCAGTTCTTC. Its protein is CASSLTATGLAGGLYNEQFF.

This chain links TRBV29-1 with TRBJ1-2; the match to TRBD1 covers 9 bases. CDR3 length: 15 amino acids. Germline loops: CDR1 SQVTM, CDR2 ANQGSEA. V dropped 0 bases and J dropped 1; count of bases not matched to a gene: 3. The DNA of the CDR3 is TGCAGCGTTGAAGACCCGGGACAGGGTAACTATGGCTACACCTTC. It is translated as CSVEDPGQGNYGYTF. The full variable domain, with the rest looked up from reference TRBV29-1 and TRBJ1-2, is SAVISQKPSRDICQRGTSLTIQCQVDSQVTMMFWYRQQPGQSLTLIATANQGSEATYESGFVIDKFPISRPNLTFSTLTVSNMSPEDSSIYLCSVEDPGQGNYGYTFGSGTRLTVV.

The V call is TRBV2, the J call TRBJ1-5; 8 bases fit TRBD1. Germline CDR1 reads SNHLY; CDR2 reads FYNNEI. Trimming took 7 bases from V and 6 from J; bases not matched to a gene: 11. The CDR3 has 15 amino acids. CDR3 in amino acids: CASNTLPGGVQPQHF. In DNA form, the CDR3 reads TGTGCCAGCAACACCCTTCCAGGGGGCGTTCAGCCCCAGCATTTT.

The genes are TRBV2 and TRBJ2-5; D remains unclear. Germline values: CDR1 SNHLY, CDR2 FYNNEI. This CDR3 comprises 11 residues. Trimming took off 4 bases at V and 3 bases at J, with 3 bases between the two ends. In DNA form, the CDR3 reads TGTGCCAGCAGTGCCGAAGAGACCCAGTACTTC. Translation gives CASSAEETQYF.

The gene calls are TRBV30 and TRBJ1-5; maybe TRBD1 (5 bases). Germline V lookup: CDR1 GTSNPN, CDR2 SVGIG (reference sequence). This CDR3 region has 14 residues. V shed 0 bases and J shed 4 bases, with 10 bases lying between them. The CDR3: CAWSVAAGNQPQHF. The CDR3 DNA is TGTGCCTGGAGTGTGGCTGCAGGGAATCAGCCCCAGCATTTT.

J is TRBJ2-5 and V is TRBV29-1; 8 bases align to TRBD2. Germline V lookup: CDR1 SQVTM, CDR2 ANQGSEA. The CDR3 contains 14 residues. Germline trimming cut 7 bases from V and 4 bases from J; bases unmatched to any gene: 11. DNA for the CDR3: TGCAGCGCCGCCTTCGGGAGGGGAAGAGAGACCCAGTACTTC. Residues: CSAAFGRGRETQYF.

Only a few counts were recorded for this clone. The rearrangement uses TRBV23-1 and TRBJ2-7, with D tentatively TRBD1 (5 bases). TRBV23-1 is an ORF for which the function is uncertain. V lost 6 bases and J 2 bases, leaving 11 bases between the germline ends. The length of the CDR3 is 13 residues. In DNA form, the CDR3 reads TGCGCCAGCAGCCGCAAAGGGGCCTACGAGCAGTACTTC. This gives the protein CASSRKGAYEQYF.

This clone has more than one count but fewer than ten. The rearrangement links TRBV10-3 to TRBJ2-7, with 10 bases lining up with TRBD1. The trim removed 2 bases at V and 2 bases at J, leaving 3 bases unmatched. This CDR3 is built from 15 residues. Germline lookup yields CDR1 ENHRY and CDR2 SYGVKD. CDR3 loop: CAISERDRGTYEQYF. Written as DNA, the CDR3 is TGTGCCATCAGTGAGCGGGACAGGGGAACCTACGAGCAGTACTTC.

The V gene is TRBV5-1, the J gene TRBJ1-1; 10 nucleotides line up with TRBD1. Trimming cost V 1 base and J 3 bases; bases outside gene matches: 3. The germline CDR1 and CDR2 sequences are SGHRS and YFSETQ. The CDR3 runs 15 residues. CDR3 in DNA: TGCGCCAGCAGCTTGAGTGGACAGGGGGACACTGAAGCTTTCTTT. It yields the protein CASSLSGQGDTEAFF.

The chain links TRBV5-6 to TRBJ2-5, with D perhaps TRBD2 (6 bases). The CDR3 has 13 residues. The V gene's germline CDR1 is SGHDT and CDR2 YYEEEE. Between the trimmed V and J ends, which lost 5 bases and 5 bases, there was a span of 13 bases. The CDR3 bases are TGTGCCAGCAGTCTCGCCGGAGGGGAGACCCAGTACTTC. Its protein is CASSLAGGETQYF.

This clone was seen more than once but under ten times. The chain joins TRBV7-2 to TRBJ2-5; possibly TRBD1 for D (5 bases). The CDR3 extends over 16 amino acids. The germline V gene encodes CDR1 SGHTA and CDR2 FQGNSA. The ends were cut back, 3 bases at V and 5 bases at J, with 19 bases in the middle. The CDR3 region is CASSLGASSKGETQYF. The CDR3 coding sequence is TGTGCCAGCAGCTTGGGCGCTTCCTCGAAGGGGGAGACCCAGTACTTC. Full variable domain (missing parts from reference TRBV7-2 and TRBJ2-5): GAGVSQSPSNKVTEKGKDVELRCDPISGHTALYWYRQSLGQGLEFLIYFQGNSAPDKSGLPSDRFSAERTGGSVSTLTIQRTQQEDSAVYLCASSLGASSKGETQYFGPGTRLLVL.

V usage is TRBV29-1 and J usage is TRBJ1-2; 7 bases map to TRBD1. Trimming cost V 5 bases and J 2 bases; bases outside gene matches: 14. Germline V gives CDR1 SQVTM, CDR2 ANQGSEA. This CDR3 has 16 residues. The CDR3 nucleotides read TGCAGCGTTTCCCCCAAACAGGGGCAGGGGAACTATGGCTACACCTTC. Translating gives CSVSPKQGQGNYGYTF.

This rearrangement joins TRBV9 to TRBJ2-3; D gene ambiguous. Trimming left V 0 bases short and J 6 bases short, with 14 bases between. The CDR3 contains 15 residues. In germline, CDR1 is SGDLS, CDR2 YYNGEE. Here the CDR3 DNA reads TGTGCCAGCAGCGTAGGCGGCGGTCCGGCGGATACGCAGTATTTT. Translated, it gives CASSVGGGPADTQYF.

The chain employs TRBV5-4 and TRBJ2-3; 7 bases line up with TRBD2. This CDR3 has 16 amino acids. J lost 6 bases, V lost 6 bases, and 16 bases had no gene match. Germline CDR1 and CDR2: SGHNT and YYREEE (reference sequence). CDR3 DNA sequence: TGTGCCAGCACCGTTGGGCGGGGAGGGCCGTACGATACGCAGTATTTT. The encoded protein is CASTVGRGGPYDTQYF.

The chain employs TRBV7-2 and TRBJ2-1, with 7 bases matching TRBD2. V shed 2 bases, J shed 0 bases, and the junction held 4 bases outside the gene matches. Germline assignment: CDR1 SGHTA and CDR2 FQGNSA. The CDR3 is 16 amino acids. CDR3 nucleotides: TGTGCCAGCAGCTTAATAGCGGGTCTCTCCTACAATGAGCAGTTCTTC. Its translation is CASSLIAGLSYNEQFF.

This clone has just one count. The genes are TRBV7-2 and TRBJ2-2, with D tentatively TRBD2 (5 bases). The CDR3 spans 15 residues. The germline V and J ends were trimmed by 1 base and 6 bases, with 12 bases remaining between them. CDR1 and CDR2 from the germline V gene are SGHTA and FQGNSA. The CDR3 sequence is CASSLDRGPAGELFF. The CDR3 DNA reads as TGTGCCAGCAGCTTAGACCGCGGGCCGGCCGGGGAGCTGTTTTTT. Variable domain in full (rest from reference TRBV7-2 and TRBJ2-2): GAGVSQSPSNKVTEKGKDVELRCDPISGHTALYWYRQSLGQGLEFLIYFQGNSAPDKSGLPSDRFSAERTGGSVSTLTIQRTQQEDSAVYLCASSLDRGPAGELFFGEGSRLTVL.

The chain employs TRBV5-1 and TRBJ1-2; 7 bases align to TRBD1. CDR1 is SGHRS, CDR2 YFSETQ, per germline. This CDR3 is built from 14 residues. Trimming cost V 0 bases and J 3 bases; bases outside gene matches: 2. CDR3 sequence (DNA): TGCGCCAGCAGCTTGGGTGACAGGGACTATGGCTACACCTTC. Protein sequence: CASSLGDRDYGYTF.

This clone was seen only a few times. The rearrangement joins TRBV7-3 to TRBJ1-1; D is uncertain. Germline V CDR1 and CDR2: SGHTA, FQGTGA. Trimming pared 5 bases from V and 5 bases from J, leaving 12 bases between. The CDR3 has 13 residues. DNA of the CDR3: TGTGCCAGCAGCCCCAACGAAGATACTGAAGCTTTCTTT. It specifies CASSPNEDTEAFF.

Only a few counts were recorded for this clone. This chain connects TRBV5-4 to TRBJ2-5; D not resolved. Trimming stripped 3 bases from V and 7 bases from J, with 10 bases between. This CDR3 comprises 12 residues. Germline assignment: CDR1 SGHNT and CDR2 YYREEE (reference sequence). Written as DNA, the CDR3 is TGTGCCAGCAGCTCAAGACATGCGACCCAGTACTTC. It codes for CASSSRHATQYF.

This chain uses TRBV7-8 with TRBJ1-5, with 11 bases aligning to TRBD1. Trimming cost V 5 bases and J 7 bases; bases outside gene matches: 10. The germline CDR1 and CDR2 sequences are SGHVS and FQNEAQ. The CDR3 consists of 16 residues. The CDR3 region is CASSTGTGGSGQPQHF. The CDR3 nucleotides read TGTGCCAGCAGCACCGGGACAGGGGGAAGCGGACAGCCCCAGCATTTT. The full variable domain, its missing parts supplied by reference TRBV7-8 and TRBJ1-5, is GAGVSQSPRYKVAKRGQDVALRCDPISGHVSLFWYQQALGQGPEFLTYFQNEAQLDKSGLPSDRFFAERPEGSVSTLKIQRTQQEDSAVYLCASSTGTGGSGQPQHFGDGTRLSIL.

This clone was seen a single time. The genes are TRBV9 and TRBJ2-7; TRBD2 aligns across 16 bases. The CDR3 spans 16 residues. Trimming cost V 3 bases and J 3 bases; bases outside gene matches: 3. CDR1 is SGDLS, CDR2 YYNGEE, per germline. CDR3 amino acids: CASSAGLAGGHYEQYF. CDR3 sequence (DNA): TGTGCCAGCAGCGCGGGACTAGCGGGAGGGCACTACGAGCAGTACTTC. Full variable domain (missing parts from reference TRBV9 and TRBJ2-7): DSGVTQTPKHLITATGQRVTLRCSPRSGDLSVYWYQQSLDQGLQFLIQYYNGEERAKGNILERFSAQQFPDLHSELNLSSLELGDSALYFCASSAGLAGGHYEQYFGPGTRLTVT.

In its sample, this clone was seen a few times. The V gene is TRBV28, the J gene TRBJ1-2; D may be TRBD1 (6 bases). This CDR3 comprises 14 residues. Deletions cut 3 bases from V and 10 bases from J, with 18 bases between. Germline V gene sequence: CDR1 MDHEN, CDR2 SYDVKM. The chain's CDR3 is CASSLLGAESTYTF. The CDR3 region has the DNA TGTGCCAGCAGTTTGTTGGGGGCGGAGAGTACCTACACCTTC.

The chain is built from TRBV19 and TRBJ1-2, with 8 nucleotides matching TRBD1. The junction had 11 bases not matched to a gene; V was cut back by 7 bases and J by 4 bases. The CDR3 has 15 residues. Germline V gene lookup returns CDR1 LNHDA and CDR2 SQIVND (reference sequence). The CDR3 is CASTIWTGKIYGYTF. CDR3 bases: TGTGCCAGTACCATCTGGACAGGGAAAATCTATGGCTACACCTTC.

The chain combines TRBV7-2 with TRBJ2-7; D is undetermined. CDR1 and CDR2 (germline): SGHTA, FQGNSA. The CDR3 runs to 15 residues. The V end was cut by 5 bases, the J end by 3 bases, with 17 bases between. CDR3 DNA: TGTGCCAGCAGCCCCCACCGGGCCCTCGGCTACGAGCAGTACTTC. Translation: CASSPHRALGYEQYF.

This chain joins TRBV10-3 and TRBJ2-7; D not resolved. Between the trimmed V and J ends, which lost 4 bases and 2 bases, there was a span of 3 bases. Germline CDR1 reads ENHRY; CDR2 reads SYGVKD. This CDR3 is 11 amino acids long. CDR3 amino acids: CAISVAYEQYF. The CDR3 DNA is TGTGCCATCAGTGTTGCCTACGAGCAGTACTTC.